These 22 T cell receptor beta chains came from one sample sequenced in a study of long-term antiretroviral therapy in people with HIV (dated by TCRdb to 2022 to 2024). Sequencing of the TRB variable region was done with the immunoSEQ hsTCRB v3.0 assay at survey level resolution. This is the immuneACCESS table as TCRdb keeps it, with only in-frame sequences that have V and J called. A part of the clones is gone; compared with another copy, unresolved V genes explain less than half, and the rest is unexplained. Recorded for this sample are 34,000 or so clones; about 94% of them occurred a single time. The biggest ten clones account for around 3.8% of the sample. The sample here was unsorted PBMCs, taken about 5.1 years after starting antiretroviral therapy. Receptors were obtained from a woman aged 50 to 60 with HIV.

The rearrangement joins TRBV4-1 to TRBJ1-1; D ambiguous. The germline V and J ends were trimmed by 1 base and 3 bases, with 6 bases remaining between them. Germline assignment: CDR1 MGHRA and CDR2 YSYEKL. The CDR3 has 13 amino acids. This CDR3 is CASSQVMDTEAFF. CDR3 DNA: TGCGCCAGCAGCCAAGTTATGGACACTGAAGCTTTCTTT.

This clone was observed a single time. The CDR3 sequence: CASSAEYNEQFF. Written as DNA, the CDR3 is TGTGCCAGCAGCGCCGAATACAATGAGCAGTTCTTC. J is TRBJ2-1 and V is TRBV7-9; D is undetermined. CDR3 length: 12 amino acids. V gave up 5 bases and J gave up 4 bases, with 6 bases separating them. CDR1 is SEHNR and CDR2 is FQNEAQ in the germline V gene (reference sequence).

The chain joins TRBV2 to TRBJ2-7; D may be TRBD1 (7 bases). V lost 7 bases and J lost 1, with 14 bases in between. This CDR3 has 14 residues. CDR1 is SNHLY, CDR2 FYNNEI, per germline. For the CDR3, the DNA is TGTGCCAGCATCTGGGCAGGGGGGTCCTACGAGCAGTACTTC. It codes for CASIWAGGSYEQYF.

The chain uses TRBV5-8 and TRBJ2-7; D unresolved. Germline V gene data show CDR1 as SGHTS and CDR2 as YDEGEE. Trimming stripped 2 bases from V and 5 bases from J, with 5 bases between. The CDR3 spans 11 residues. The CDR3 DNA reads as TGTGCCAGCAGCTTCCCCGACGAGCAGTACTTC. Residues: CASSFPDEQYF.

The genes are TRBV6-6 and TRBJ1-5; D remains ambiguous. CDR1 is MNHNY and CDR2 is SVGAGI in the germline V gene (reference sequence). The CDR3 is made up of 15 amino acids. V was clipped by 6 bases and J by 6 bases, with 18 bases between them. DNA for the CDR3: TGTGCCAGCAGCTCGTTTATTGACGGAGGTCAGCCCCAGCATTTT. It translates to CASSSFIDGGQPQHF.

The chain has TRBV5-1 and TRBJ1-1; 7 bases are shared with TRBD1. Per the germline V gene, CDR1 is SGHRS and CDR2 is YFSETQ. Losses at the gene ends were 0 bases for V and 6 bases for J; bases not matched to a gene: 8. This CDR3 has 15 residues. The CDR3 sequence is CASSLDRGKVAEAFF. For the CDR3, the DNA is TGCGCCAGCAGCTTGGACAGGGGCAAGGTGGCTGAAGCTTTCTTT.

The chain joins TRBV5-5 to TRBJ1-3; TRBD1 matches 7 bases. This CDR3 region has 15 residues. Looked up from germline, CDR1 is SGHKS and CDR2 is YYEKEE (reference sequence). V was clipped by 5 bases and J by 0 bases; unmatched bases: 5. The CDR3 sequence: CASSRDSSSGNTIYF. Here the CDR3 DNA reads TGTGCCAGCAGTCGGGACAGCTCCTCTGGAAACACCATATATTTT.

V usage is TRBV25-1 and J usage is TRBJ1-2; the match to TRBD1 covers 7 bases. V dropped 3 bases and J dropped 8; count of bases not matched to a gene: 12. The CDR3 length is 15 residues. Germline values: CDR1 MGHDK, CDR2 SYGVNS. The CDR3 is CASSDHRGRGWGYTF. The CDR3 nucleotides are TGTGCCAGCAGTGACCACAGGGGAAGAGGGTGGGGCTACACCTTC.

V is TRBV11-3 and J is TRBJ2-2; D may be TRBD2 (5 bases). CDR1 and CDR2 (germline): SGHNT, YENEEA. V lost 0 bases and J 7 bases, leaving 9 bases between the germline ends. This CDR3 has 14 amino acids. The CDR3 loop reads CASSLESGFGELFF. CDR3 nucleotides: TGTGCCAGCAGCTTAGAATCGGGGTTCGGGGAGCTGTTTTTT.

This chain uses TRBV18 with TRBJ1-6; 8 bases fit TRBD1. This CDR3 comprises 18 residues. Unmatched junction bases numbered 15, after V lost 3 bases and J lost 8 bases. The germline gives CDR1 KGHSH, CDR2 LQKENI. CDR3 amino acids: CASSPAVQGAARHSPLHF. The CDR3 DNA reads TGTGCCAGCTCACCGGCAGTCCAGGGGGCCGCTCGGCATTCACCCCTCCACTTT. The whole variable domain, filled in from reference TRBV18 and TRBJ1-6, reads NAGVMQNPRHLVRRRGQEARLRCSPMKGHSHVYWYRQLPEEGLKFMVYLQKENIIDESGMPKERFSAEFPKEGPSILRIQQVVRGDSAAYFCASSPAVQGAARHSPLHFGNGTRLTVT.

This chain uses TRBV5-1 with TRBJ2-5, with 7 bases that match TRBD1. The trim removed 3 bases at V and 5 bases at J, leaving 10 bases unmatched. The CDR3 sequence is 15 residues long. Germline lookup yields CDR1 SGHRS and CDR2 YFSETQ. CDR3 nucleotides: TGCGCCAGCAGCTCCTCACCAACAGGGGTGGAGACCCAGTACTTC. It specifies CASSSSPTGVETQYF.

J is TRBJ2-7 and V is TRBV13, with 11 nucleotides matching TRBD1. The CDR3 runs 20 residues. V trimming: 1 base; J trimming: 0 bases; junction bases outside the gene matches: 14. Germline lookup yields CDR1 PRHDT and CDR2 FYEKMQ (reference sequence). The CDR3 nucleotides read TGTGCCAGCAGCTTAGAGGGGACAGGGGGATTCCGAGGGAGCTCCTACGAGCAGTACTTC. Translation gives CASSLEGTGGFRGSSYEQYF.

The chain employs TRBV30 and TRBJ2-2; no definite D call. V shed 4 bases and J shed 1 base, with 10 bases lying between them. CDR3 length equals 14 residues. Germline V lookup: CDR1 GTSNPN, CDR2 SVGIG (reference sequence). The chain's CDR3 is CAWISVQNTGELFF. The CDR3 DNA follows: TGTGCCTGGATTTCGGTTCAGAACACCGGGGAGCTGTTTTTT.

This clone was seen a single time. The chain links TRBV6-6 to TRBJ1-2, with 8 bases that match TRBD1. The CDR3 covers 13 residues. Germline lookup yields CDR1 MNHNY and CDR2 SVGAGI (reference sequence). The V and J ends lost 5 bases and 4 bases, in that order; junction bases with no gene match: 3. CDR3 loop: CASSKDRAYGYTF. The CDR3 region has the DNA TGTGCCAGCAGTAAGGACAGGGCCTATGGCTACACCTTC.

V gene TRBV19 combines with J gene TRBJ2-3, with 15 bases matching TRBD2. The J segment lost 0 bases and the V segment lost 5 bases, leaving 6 bases of the junction unmatched. Germline-derived CDR1 and CDR2 are LNHDA and SQIVND (reference sequence). This CDR3 has 18 amino acids. For the CDR3, the DNA is TGTGCCAGTAGTCTGGGACTAGCGGGGGGACCTAGCACAGATACGCAGTATTTT. Translating gives CASSLGLAGGPSTDTQYF.

The J gene is TRBJ1-6, the V gene TRBV27; 7 bases match TRBD1. The CDR3 spans 15 residues. CDR1 is MNHEY and CDR2 is SMNVEV in the germline V gene (reference sequence). V trimming: 5 bases; J trimming: 6 bases; junction bases outside the gene matches: 7. This CDR3 reads CASSLDRVGNSPLHF. The CDR3 nucleotides are TGTGCCAGCAGTCTCGACAGGGTGGGTAATTCACCCCTCCACTTT.

The V and J genes are TRBV9 and TRBJ2-2, with D unresolved. The CDR3 has 12 residues. Trimming took off 3 bases at V and 5 bases at J, with 5 bases between the two ends. The germline V gene encodes CDR1 SGDLS and CDR2 YYNGEE. The CDR3 DNA reads as TGTGCCAGCAGCGCCTCGACCGGGGAGCTGTTTTTT. Translating gives CASSASTGELFF.

This sequence joins TRBV2 and TRBJ2-7, with a weak D call TRBD1 (6 bases). Germline-derived CDR1 and CDR2 are SNHLY and FYNNEI. V shed 3 bases and J shed 4 bases, with 10 bases lying between them. This CDR3 contains 13 residues. For the CDR3, the DNA is TGTGCCAGCAGTGATGGACAGTTGTACGAGCAGTACTTC. Its translation is CASSDGQLYEQYF.

J is TRBJ1-4 and V is TRBV7-2, with 8 nucleotides matching TRBD1. The V gene end was trimmed by 3 bases and the J gene end by 6 bases; junction bases not matched to a gene: 6. CDR3 length: 15 residues. Germline loops: CDR1 SGHTA, CDR2 FQGNSA. This CDR3 is CASSFIGQGDEKLFF. CDR3 bases: TGTGCCAGCAGCTTCATCGGACAGGGCGATGAAAAACTGTTTTTT.

This clone is a singleton in its sample. At one end, the junction sequence differs from germline, possibly due to a read error. This chain connects TRBV7-7 to TRBJ2-5; a possible D gene is TRBD2 (7 bases). The CDR3 contains 13 residues. Per the germline V gene, CDR1 is SSHAT and CDR2 is FNYEAQ (reference sequence). The CDR3 bases are TGTGCTAGCAGCTTAGAGGGGGGGTATACCCAGTACTTC. Residues: CASSLEGGYTQYF.

The rearrangement joins TRBV19 to TRBJ1-5; D gene unclear. Deletions cut 3 bases from V and 5 bases from J, with 17 bases between. The CDR3 consists of 16 residues. Germline V gene data show CDR1 as LNHDA and CDR2 as SQIVND (reference sequence). The CDR3 DNA sequence: TGTGCCAGTAGTATGCGTGAATGGGTGGGAGATCAGCCCCAGCATTTT. Its translation: CASSMREWVGDQPQHF. The full variable domain, completed using reference TRBV19 and TRBJ1-5, is DGGITQSPKYLFRKEGQNVTLSCEQNLNHDAMYWYRQDPGQGLRLIYYSQIVNDFQKGDIAEGYSVSREKKESFPLTVTSAQKNPTAFYLCASSMREWVGDQPQHFGDGTRLSIL.

A single count supports this clone. The gene calls are TRBV30 and TRBJ2-3, with TRBD2 matching over 7 bases. The CDR3 loop spans 13 amino acids. Germline V gene sequence: CDR1 GTSNPN, CDR2 SVGIG (reference sequence). V dropped 7 bases and J dropped 0; count of bases not matched to a gene: 4. CDR3 loop: CASAAGSTDTQYF. The CDR3 nucleotides are TGTGCCTCTGCAGCGGGGAGCACAGATACGCAGTATTTT.